This entry features one TCR beta chain sequence. The target antigen is unknown. Profiled with immunoSEQ multiplex PCR; TCRdb holds only in-frame clones, not every one. The table shows roughly 120,000 clones, with around 84% occurring only once. The source of the sample is a study of radiation and T cells in renal cell carcinoma. V was shortened by 2 bases and J by 6 bases, with 13 bases between the two germline ends. Per the germline V gene, CDR1 is SGHTA and CDR2 is FQGTGA. This CDR3 is 14 amino acids long. Study outcomes and limitations: In blood, top tumor clones expanded by 2 weeks, shrinking by 4.

Time point: baseline pretreatment blood. As for treatment: 15 Gy SBRT to primary tumor, nephrectomy 4 weeks later. After SBRT, blood was collected at 2 and 4 weeks, plus baseline. The tumor was a clear cell renal cell carcinoma. The receptor was derived from a woman aged 55 to 70 with renal cell carcinoma. This chain links TRBV7-3 with TRBJ2-5; D is unresolved. The sample was blood, taken from a patient whose treatment included radiotherapy and nephrectomy. The CDR3 is CASSLANAGQTQYF. The CDR3 DNA sequence: TGTGCCAGCAGCTTAGCGAATGCCGGGCAGACCCAGTACTTC.